These 28 T cell receptor beta chains were sequenced from one sample in a study of blood T cells in healthy people across ages. Alongside a J-beta primer mix, a sample-barcoded 5' primer served in a second PCR lasting about 7 to 11 cycles. TCRdb reprocessed the 5' RACE reads via MiXCR and lists one record per CDR3 protein. Of 700,000 or so distinct CDR3 sequences listed, over 20% are singletons. The material sequenced was blood. These receptors came from a man between 65 and 79 years old in good health.

The chain couples TRBV15 to TRBJ2-5; unclear D gene. The better agreement between TRBJ2-7 and the DNA end casts doubt on the J call. Germline V gene data show CDR1 as LNHNV and CDR2 as YYDKDF (reference sequence). This CDR3 has 12 residues. In nucleotides, the CDR3 is TGTGCCACCAGCAGGGATACCTCCGAGCAGTACTTC. It is translated as CATSRDTSEQYF.

This clonotype has just a few counts. This sequence joins TRBV7-9 and TRBJ2-1; 9 bases line up with TRBD1. Germline CDR1 reads SEHNR; CDR2 reads FQNEAQ (reference sequence). This CDR3 contains 15 residues. V was clipped by 7 bases and J by 7 bases; unmatched bases: 11. The CDR3, as DNA: TGTGCCAGCAACACCAGACAGGGGGTTTTAAATGAGCAGTTCTTC. Protein: CASNTRQGVLNEQFF.

The J gene is TRBJ2-5, the V gene TRBV6-1, with 7 bases identical to TRBD2. The end of the DNA aligns better with TRBJ2-1, so the J call may be wrong. The length of the CDR3 is 14 residues. Germline V lookup: CDR1 MNHNS, CDR2 SASEGT. CDR3 nucleotide sequence: TGTGCCAGCAGTGGGACTAGAGCGGTCAGTGAGCAGTTCTTC. It codes for CASSGTRAVSEQFF.

The DNA for the CDR3 is TGCAGCGTTCGAGGGGGCGAAGGGGGCTACACCTTC. Amino acid sequence: CSVRGGEGGYTF. The chain recombines TRBV29-1 with TRBJ1-2, with 7 bases fitting TRBD1. The CDR3 sequence is 12 residues long. CDR1 and CDR2 from the germline V gene are SQVTM and ANQGSEA. V lost 5 bases, J lost 8 bases, and 8 bases stayed unmatched.

In nucleotides, the CDR3 is TGCGCCAGCAGCTTGGCAGACAGGGACCAAGAGACCCAGTACTTC. Residues: CASSLADRDQETQYF. This chain connects TRBV5-1 to TRBJ2-5; 7 bases fit TRBD1. The CDR3 runs 15 residues. Germline V gene data show CDR1 as SGHRS and CDR2 as YFSETQ. With V trimmed by 0 bases and J by 0 bases, 2 bases remained unmatched.

The chain recombines TRBV7-9 with TRBJ2-3; TRBD2 agrees at 13 bases. V lost 4 bases and J lost 3; bases outside the gene matches: 4. The CDR3 is 16 amino acids. Germline-derived CDR1 and CDR2 are SEHNR and FQNEAQ (reference sequence). In DNA form, the CDR3 reads TGTGCCAGCAGCTCGGGACTAGCGGGAAAGACAGATACGCAGTATTTT. This translates into CASSSGLAGKTDTQYF.

V usage is TRBV5-1 and J usage is TRBJ2-7, with 8 bases that match TRBD1. CDR1 and CDR2 (germline): SGHRS, YFSETQ. J gave up 0 bases and V 4 bases, and 6 bases lay outside the gene matches. There are 15 residues in the CDR3. CDR3 loop: CASSVGTGRSYEQYF. CDR3 nucleotide sequence: TGCGCCAGCAGCGTGGGGACAGGTCGCTCCTACGAGCAGTACTTC.

At least ten counts were recorded for this clonotype. This rearrangement joins TRBV20-1 to TRBJ1-5; D call uncertain. Deletions cut 0 bases from V and 6 bases from J, with 15 bases between. Germline V gene sequence: CDR1 DFQATT, CDR2 SNEGSKA (reference sequence). The CDR3 loop spans 15 amino acids. This CDR3 reads CSARENPLWRQPQHF. The CDR3 nucleotides read TGCAGTGCTAGAGAAAACCCCCTTTGGCGTCAGCCCCAGCATTTT.

This clonotype came up many times. The chain is built from TRBV12-3 or TRBV12-4 and TRBJ2-3; D remains unclear. Trimming cost V 3 bases and J 1 base, with 5 bases left between them. The CDR3 totals 13 residues. The chain's CDR3 is CASSFSRTDTQYF. CDR3 in DNA: TGTGCCAGCAGTTTCTCACGCACAGATACGCAGTATTTT.

The V gene is TRBV7-3, the J gene TRBJ1-4; D perhaps matches TRBD1 (5 bases). In germline, CDR1 is SGHTA, CDR2 FQGTGA. With 4 bases removed from V and 7 bases from J, the gap between germline ends came to 13 bases. This CDR3 has 14 amino acids. CDR3 sequence: CASSSIGVGEKLFF. Written as DNA, the CDR3 is TGTGCCAGCAGCTCAATAGGGGTCGGTGAAAAACTGTTTTTT.

Only a few counts were recorded for this clonotype. The J gene is TRBJ2-3, the V gene TRBV6-5; TRBD2 matches at 7 bases. J gave up 8 bases and V 4 bases, and 9 bases lay outside the gene matches. The CDR3 runs 14 residues. The germline gives CDR1 MNHEY, CDR2 SVGAGI. CDR3 sequence reads: CASSSPSGVSTQYF. CDR3 sequence (DNA): TGTGCCAGCAGTTCCCCTAGCGGAGTGAGTACGCAGTATTTT.

This sequence joins TRBV6-1 and TRBJ2-1; D is unclear. Germline assignment: CDR1 MNHNS and CDR2 SASEGT. V lost 7 bases, J lost 4 bases, and 11 bases lay in between. The CDR3 is 13 residues long. The chain's CDR3 is CASNLETYNEQFF. DNA of the CDR3: TGTGCCAGCAACCTTGAGACTTACAATGAGCAGTTCTTC.

This chain links TRBV6-5 with TRBJ2-1; either TRBD1 or TRBD2 may supply D (6 bases each). CDR1 is MNHEY, CDR2 SVGAGI, per germline. The ends were cut back, 9 bases at V and 8 bases at J, with 14 bases in the middle. This CDR3 comprises 12 residues. The CDR3 protein is CASRGARYEQFF. CDR3 coding DNA: TGTGCCAGTAGGGGGGCGAGGTATGAGCAGTTCTTC.

Only one count was recorded for this clonotype. The chain carries TRBV20-1 and TRBJ2-4; TRBD2 aligns across 9 bases. Germline V gives CDR1 DFQATT, CDR2 SNEGSKA (reference sequence). CDR3 length: 16 amino acids. With V trimmed by 5 bases and J by 0 bases, 8 bases remained unmatched. The CDR3 DNA reads as TGCAGTGCTCCTAAAGCGGGGGGTCTAGCCAAAAACATTCAGTACTTC. This gives the protein CSAPKAGGLAKNIQYF.

This chain links TRBV10-1 with TRBJ2-7; 8 nucleotides align to TRBD2. CDR3 length: 14 amino acids. Losses at the gene ends were 4 bases for V and 3 bases for J; bases not matched to a gene: 5. Germline V gene lookup returns CDR1 WNHNN and CDR2 SYGVQD (reference sequence). DNA for the CDR3: TGCGCCAGCAGTGGAGTAGCGGGGAACTACGAGCAGTACTTC. Encoded protein: CASSGVAGNYEQYF.

The rearrangement joins TRBV5-1 to TRBJ1-2, with D maybe TRBD1 (6 bases). The V gene lost 1 base and the J gene lost 7 bases, with 11 bases spanning the gap. This CDR3 is 13 amino acids long. Germline CDR1 is SGHRS and CDR2 is YFSETQ. CDR3 in DNA: TGCGCCAGCAGCTTGCTAGGGGGGAGTGGCTACACCTTC. It encodes CASSLLGGSGYTF.

The chain employs TRBV5-1 and TRBJ2-2, with 8 bases lining up with TRBD1. The junction had 4 bases not matched to a gene; V was cut back by 2 bases and J by 1 base. This CDR3 is 16 amino acids long. Per the germline V gene, CDR1 is SGHRS and CDR2 is YFSETQ. CDR3 protein: CASSLSGTGNTGELFF. The CDR3 DNA is TGCGCCAGCAGCTTATCCGGGACAGGGAACACCGGGGAGCTGTTTTTT.

There are a few counts of this clonotype. V gene TRBV5-1 combines with J gene TRBJ2-6, with D possibly called TRBD1 or TRBD2 (5 bases each). From germline, CDR1 is SGHRS and CDR2 YFSETQ. Trimming shortened V by 3 bases and J by 0 bases, and 10 bases separated the two germline ends. CDR3 size: 16 residues. In nucleotides, the CDR3 is TGCGCCAGCAGCTGGGGACCCAGCTCTGGGGCCAACGTCCTGACTTTC. Its protein is CASSWGPSSGANVLTF. The whole variable domain, remainder taken from reference TRBV5-1 and TRBJ2-6, is KAGVTQTPRYLIKTRGQQVTLSCSPISGHRSVSWYQQTPGQGLQFLFEYFSETQRNKGNFPGRFSGRQFSNSRSEMNVSTLELGDSALYLCASSWGPSSGANVLTFGAGSRLTVL.

V usage is TRBV16 and J usage is TRBJ2-4; perhaps TRBD1 as D (5 bases). With 4 bases removed from V and 1 base from J, the gap between germline ends came to 14 bases. CDR1 and CDR2 (germline): KGHSY, FQNENV. CDR3 length: 16 residues. The DNA for the CDR3 is TGTGCCAGCAGCCTCACCTTTGACAGCGCCAAAAACATTCAGTACTTC. Amino acids: CASSLTFDSAKNIQYF.

This clonotype was detected ten times or more. The chain recombines TRBV11-2 with TRBJ1-4; D not certain. The CDR3 sequence is 13 residues long. The germline CDR1 and CDR2 sequences are SGHAT and FQNNGV. V was pared by 5 bases and J by 4 bases, with 8 bases between. The chain's CDR3 is CASSRGYNEKLFF. CDR3 nucleotides: TGTGCCAGCAGCCGCGGATATAATGAAAAACTGTTTTTT. Filled out from reference TRBV11-2 and TRBJ1-4, the complete variable domain reads EAGVAQSPRYKIIEKRQSVAFWCNPISGHATLYWYQQILGQGPKLLIQFQNNGVVDDSQLPKDRFSAERLKGVDSTLKIQPAKLEDSAVYLCASSRGYNEKLFFGSGTQLSVL.

V and J are TRBV18 and TRBJ2-1; 10 nucleotides align to TRBD1. The V gene's germline CDR1 is KGHSH and CDR2 LQKENI. The V and J ends lost 0 bases and 5 bases, in that order; junction bases with no gene match: 4. The CDR3 has 16 residues. As DNA, the CDR3 is TGTGCCAGCTCACCACCAAGGGACAGGGGAAACAATGAGCAGTTCTTC. This encodes CASSPPRDRGNNEQFF.

The table lists this clonotype with a few counts. The chain uses TRBV7-3 and TRBJ2-3, with 13 positions matching TRBD2. The trim removed 4 bases at V and 4 bases at J, leaving 8 bases unmatched. Germline V gene sequence: CDR1 SGHTA, CDR2 FQGTGA. The CDR3 contains 17 residues. CDR3 DNA: TGTGCCAGCAGCTCCCCCGGGACTAGCGGGGTAGCAGATACGCAGTATTTT. This codes for CASSSPGTSGVADTQYF. Using reference TRBV7-3 and TRBJ2-3 for the parts outside the CDR3, the full variable domain is GAGVSQTPSNKVTEKGKYVELRCDPISGHTALYWYRQSLGQGPEFLIYFQGTGAADDSGLPNDRFFAVRPEGSVSTLKIQRTERGDSAVYLCASSSPGTSGVADTQYFGPGTRLTVL.

This rearrangement joins TRBV24-1 to TRBJ2-3, with a tentative D call TRBD2 (5 bases). The CDR3 length is 12 residues. Germline values: CDR1 KGHDR, CDR2 SFDVKD. With 4 bases removed from V and 6 bases from J, the gap between germline ends came to 7 bases. The CDR3 loop reads CATSESGDTQYF. CDR3 coding DNA: TGTGCCACCAGTGAGTCGGGGGATACGCAGTATTTT.

This clonotype turned up a few times. The chain has TRBV7-9 and TRBJ2-1, with D possibly being TRBD1 (5 bases). Germline V gives CDR1 SEHNR, CDR2 FQNEAQ (reference sequence). The CDR3 loop spans 15 amino acids. V was cut by 5 bases and J by 9 bases, with 20 bases left in between. In nucleotides, the CDR3 is TGTGCCAGCAGCGCGAAATCAGGGTTCACGAGTGAGCAGTTCTTC. Its translation is CASSAKSGFTSEQFF.

The J gene is TRBJ2-1, the V gene TRBV24-1; 14 bases fit TRBD2. J lost 8 bases, V lost 4 bases, and 9 bases had no gene match. The CDR3 totals 17 residues. The germline gives CDR1 KGHDR, CDR2 SFDVKD. CDR3 amino acids: CATSDAGTSGSRDEQFF. The CDR3 DNA reads as TGTGCCACCAGTGACGCTGGGACTAGCGGGAGTAGGGATGAGCAGTTCTTC.

This clonotype was seen repeatedly, ten times or more. V is TRBV27 and J is TRBJ1-1; D is ambiguous. V was shortened by 5 bases and J by 2 bases, with 12 bases between the two germline ends. The CDR3 sequence is 14 residues long. Germline loops: CDR1 MNHEY, CDR2 SMNVEV (reference sequence). The CDR3 spells CASSPFPGNTEAFF. CDR3 coding DNA: TGTGCCAGCAGTCCTTTTCCGGGAAACACTGAAGCTTTCTTT.

A few counts support this clonotype. The V and J genes are TRBV12-3 or TRBV12-4 and TRBJ2-5; 8 nucleotides match TRBD2. J gave up 3 bases and V 10 bases, and 7 bases lay outside the gene matches. The CDR3 extends over 13 amino acids. CDR3 amino acids: CATRRGGEETQYF. Written as DNA, the CDR3 is TGTGCCACTCGCCGGGGGGGAGAAGAGACCCAGTACTTC.

The rearrangement joins TRBV28 to TRBJ1-1; no clear D gene. The CDR3 covers 15 residues. The ends were cut back, 6 bases at V and 0 bases at J, with 14 bases in the middle. In germline, CDR1 is MDHEN, CDR2 SYDVKM. The CDR3 sequence is CASSRAGSLNTEAFF. The DNA for the CDR3 is TGTGCCAGCAGCCGAGCGGGATCTTTGAACACTGAAGCTTTCTTT.